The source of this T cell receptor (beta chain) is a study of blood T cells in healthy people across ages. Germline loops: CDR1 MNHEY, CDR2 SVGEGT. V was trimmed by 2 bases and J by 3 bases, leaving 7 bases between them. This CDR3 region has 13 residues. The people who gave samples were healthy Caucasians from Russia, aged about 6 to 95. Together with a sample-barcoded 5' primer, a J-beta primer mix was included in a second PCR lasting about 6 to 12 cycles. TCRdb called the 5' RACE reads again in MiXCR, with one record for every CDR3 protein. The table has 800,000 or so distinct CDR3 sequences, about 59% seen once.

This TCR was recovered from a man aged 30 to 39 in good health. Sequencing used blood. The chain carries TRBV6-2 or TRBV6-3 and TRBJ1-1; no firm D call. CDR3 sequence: CASSYETYTEAFF. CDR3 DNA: TGTGCCAGCAGTTACGAAACCTACACTGAAGCTTTCTTT.